Below are 6 T cell receptor beta chains sequenced from a single sample in a study of control samples from healthy donors and cancer patients (dated by TCRdb to 2020 to 2021). The receptor library was made with the immunoSEQ multiplex PCR assay. The table was pulled from immuneACCESS by TCRdb, which kept in-frame rearrangements only. Such tables lose some clones; where checked, under half of the loss comes from unresolved V genes, and the rest has no known cause. This sample gives 70,000 to 100,000 clones in total; roughly 89% of them show up just once. The ten largest clones take up about 16% of the sample. The sequenced material came from blood. These receptor sequences come from a man in his forties or fifties in good health.

The chain is built from TRBV11-2 and TRBJ1-6, with D maybe TRBD1 (6 bases). The CDR3 is 16 residues long. Germline V gene lookup returns CDR1 SGHAT and CDR2 FQNNGV. V was cut by 0 bases and J by 9 bases, with 15 bases left in between. The CDR3: CASSLDPTGSASPLHF. CDR3 sequence (DNA): TGTGCCAGCAGCTTAGATCCCACAGGGTCAGCTTCACCCCTCCACTTT.

The rearrangement links TRBV3-1 (or the pseudogene TRBV3-2) to TRBJ2-2, with D uncertain. Per germline, CDR1 LGHDT and CDR2 YNNKEL (reference sequence). The germline V and J ends were trimmed by 1 base and 5 bases, with 5 bases remaining between them. The CDR3 covers 13 residues. This CDR3 reads CASSQGRTGELFF. The CDR3 nucleotides are TGTGCCAGCAGCCAAGGTCGAACCGGGGAGCTGTTTTTT.

The rearrangement uses TRBV6-5 and TRBJ1-2, with TRBD1 matching 9 bases. The trim removed 4 bases at V and 4 bases at J, leaving 4 bases unmatched. The CDR3 totals 14 residues. Germline loops: CDR1 MNHEY, CDR2 SVGAGI. The CDR3 loop reads CASSSGQGSYGYTF. DNA for the CDR3: TGTGCCAGCAGTTCGGGACAGGGTTCCTATGGCTACACCTTC.

In nucleotides, the CDR3 is TGTGCCAGTAGTATGGGGCGGGGGGCCTACACAGATACGCAGTATTTT. This encodes CASSMGRGAYTDTQYF. This chain links TRBV19 with TRBJ2-3; 8 bases line up with TRBD2. The germline V gene encodes CDR1 LNHDA and CDR2 SQIVND (reference sequence). This CDR3 is built from 16 residues. The V segment lost 3 bases and the J segment 2 bases; nucleotides outside the gene matches: 7.

This chain connects TRBV2 to TRBJ1-2, with TRBD1 as a possible D gene (5 bases). The CDR3 totals 14 residues. The germline V and J ends were trimmed by 8 bases and 0 bases, with 13 bases remaining between them. Germline values: CDR1 SNHLY, CDR2 FYNNEI. The CDR3 reads CASVGQATNYGYTF. The DNA of the CDR3 is TGTGCCAGCGTGGGGCAGGCGACTAACTATGGCTACACCTTC.

The chain has TRBV6-5 and TRBJ2-2; the D gene could be TRBD1 or TRBD2 (5 bases each). The CDR3 consists of 13 residues. Germline loops: CDR1 MNHEY, CDR2 SVGAGI. The CDR3 sequence: CAYRDANTGELFF. CDR3 DNA: TGTGCTTACCGGGACGCGAACACCGGGGAGCTGTTTTTT.